Below, 25 T cell receptor beta chains from the same sample are listed, as sequenced in a study of T cell responses to AZD1222 COVID-19 vaccine. The table came from immunoSEQ multiplex PCR; TCRdb's copy has only in-frame clones and leaves some out. The table includes about 80,000 clones, around 85% detected once. The specimen was peripheral blood, collected 28 days after the second AZD1222 dose. Receptor source: an adult who received the AZD1222 COVID-19 vaccine.

This chain uses TRBV7-9 with TRBJ1-4; D is possibly TRBD1 (5 bases). Germline V gene sequence: CDR1 SEHNR, CDR2 FQNEAQ (reference sequence). V was clipped by 4 bases and J by 11 bases, with 11 bases between them. The length of the CDR3 is 12 residues. DNA of the CDR3: TGTGCCAGCAGCTGGGGGGAAGACAAACTGTTTTTT. This translates into CASSWGEDKLFF.

The chain is built from TRBV12-3 or TRBV12-4 and TRBJ1-2; D unresolved. The CDR3 runs 13 residues. Trimming shortened V by 0 bases and J by 4 bases, and 6 bases separated the two germline ends. CDR3 bases: TGTGCCAGCAGTTTAGCGCACGGCTATGGCTACACCTTC. As protein: CASSLAHGYGYTF.

This chain links TRBV6-5 with TRBJ1-3, with unresolved D. Germline lookup yields CDR1 MNHEY and CDR2 SVGAGI. The V end was cut by 7 bases, the J end by 0 bases, with 7 bases between. The CDR3 length is 13 residues. This CDR3 reads CASMVGSGNTIYF. The CDR3 DNA sequence: TGTGCCAGCATGGTAGGCTCTGGAAACACCATATATTTT.

The CDR3 spells CASSSAGGLYNEQFF. In DNA form, the CDR3 reads TGTGCCAGCAGCTCCGCGGGGGGGCTTTACAATGAGCAGTTCTTC. This chain links TRBV28 with TRBJ2-1; 9 bases are shared with TRBD2. Losses at the gene ends were 6 bases for V and 4 bases for J; bases not matched to a gene: 7. CDR1 MDHEN and CDR2 SYDVKM come from the germline V gene. This CDR3 contains 15 residues.

This chain links TRBV27 with TRBJ2-5; TRBD2 might be the D (6 bases). Germline CDR1 reads MNHEY; CDR2 reads SMNVEV (reference sequence). V was cut by 3 bases and J by 0 bases, with 14 bases left in between. The CDR3 is made up of 16 amino acids. This CDR3 reads CASSLSWGEYQETQYF. The CDR3 DNA reads TGTGCCAGCAGTTTGTCTTGGGGGGAGTACCAAGAGACCCAGTACTTC.

The V call is TRBV6-1, the J call TRBJ2-7, with 7 bases identical to TRBD1. CDR1 is MNHNS and CDR2 is SASEGT in the germline V gene. With 0 bases clipped from V and 6 bases from J, the junction kept 5 bases outside the gene matches. The CDR3 is 14 residues long. The CDR3 reads CASSEAQGVGEQYF. The CDR3 bases are TGTGCCAGCAGTGAAGCCCAGGGGGTGGGCGAGCAGTACTTC.

The rearrangement links TRBV10-3 to TRBJ2-3; TRBD1 matches 8 bases. The CDR3 extends over 18 amino acids. The V segment lost 4 bases and the J segment 2 bases; nucleotides outside the gene matches: 14. Germline V gene sequence: CDR1 ENHRY, CDR2 SYGVKD. This CDR3 reads CAISAHRGSHHPTDTQYF. The CDR3 DNA reads as TGTGCCATCAGTGCCCACAGGGGGAGTCACCACCCCACAGATACGCAGTATTTT.

The chain is built from TRBV20-1 and TRBJ1-5; 7 nucleotides line up with TRBD1. The CDR3 is made up of 14 amino acids. Germline V CDR1 and CDR2: DFQATT, SNEGSKA (reference sequence). J was trimmed by 4 bases and V by 6 bases; bases with no gene match: 9. CDR3 sequence (DNA): TGCAGTGCCAGTCTCGACAGGGCGAATCAGCCCCAGCATTTT. It is translated as CSASLDRANQPQHF.

The chain couples TRBV13 to TRBJ1-6; D gene ambiguous. CDR3 length: 12 amino acids. V lost 1 base and J 10 bases, leaving 5 bases between the germline ends. Germline V CDR1 and CDR2: PRHDT, FYEKMQ (reference sequence). CDR3 residues: CASSLAPSPLHF. The CDR3, as DNA: TGTGCCAGCAGCTTAGCCCCCTCACCCCTCCACTTT.

This chain uses TRBV4-2 with TRBJ2-5, with 7 bases matching TRBD2. Per germline, CDR1 LGHNA and CDR2 YNFKEQ. CDR3 length: 15 residues. Germline trimming cut 4 bases from V and 1 base from J; bases unmatched to any gene: 6. The CDR3: CASSRTAGVQETQYF. The CDR3 DNA follows: TGTGCCAGCAGCCGCACCGCGGGGGTCCAAGAGACCCAGTACTTC.

The V gene is TRBV7-8, the J gene TRBJ2-5, with D uncertain. Looked up from germline, CDR1 is SGHVS and CDR2 is FQNEAQ. Trimming removed 7 bases at V and 5 bases at J, with 20 bases between. The CDR3 is made up of 15 amino acids. The CDR3 DNA is TGTGCCAGCACCGCCAAAAGTTGGGGTGTGGAGACCCAGTACTTC. Translating gives CASTAKSWGVETQYF.

J is TRBJ1-6 and V is TRBV3-1 (or the pseudogene TRBV3-2); maybe TRBD1 (5 bases). The V gene lost 5 bases and the J gene lost 7 bases, with 12 bases spanning the gap. The CDR3 is 14 amino acids. CDR1 is LGHDT and CDR2 is YNNKEL in the germline V gene (reference sequence). The CDR3 is CASSEQVNNSPLHF. The CDR3 DNA follows: TGTGCCAGCAGCGAACAGGTGAACAATTCACCCCTCCACTTT.

J is TRBJ1-2 and V is TRBV6-1; TRBD1 aligns across 9 bases. The CDR3 is made up of 18 amino acids. Germline V gives CDR1 MNHNS, CDR2 SASEGT. J gave up 6 bases and V 4 bases, and 18 bases lay outside the gene matches. The CDR3 loop reads CASSVTGTGINRFDGYTF. DNA for the CDR3: TGTGCCAGCAGTGTCACTGGGACAGGGATTAATCGATTTGATGGCTACACCTTC.

The gene calls are TRBV29-1 and TRBJ1-2; 11 bases are shared with TRBD1. J lost 7 bases, V lost 3 bases, and 7 bases had no gene match. This CDR3 has 14 residues. Germline V gene lookup returns CDR1 SQVTM and CDR2 ANQGSEA. The DNA of the CDR3 is TGCAGCGTTGACCGGACAGGGGGCAACGTTGGCTACACCTTC. Its protein product is CSVDRTGGNVGYTF.

Only one count was recorded for this clone. The chain links TRBV7-2 to TRBJ2-3; 8 bases align to TRBD2. After removal of 5 bases from V and 2 bases from J, the junction contained 6 bases not matched to a gene. Germline V gene data show CDR1 as SGHTA and CDR2 as FQGNSA. The CDR3 covers 15 residues. The CDR3 coding sequence is TGTGCCAGCAGCATCTTAGCGGGGCCCACAGATACGCAGTATTTT. As protein: CASSILAGPTDTQYF.

This chain links TRBV2 with TRBJ1-6; D gene ambiguous. V was cut by 2 bases and J by 0 bases, with 8 bases left in between. CDR3 length equals 16 residues. The germline V gene encodes CDR1 SNHLY and CDR2 FYNNEI. CDR3 sequence (DNA): TGTGCCAGCAGTGAATTTGGAAGCTCCTATAATTCACCCCTCCACTTT. As protein: CASSEFGSSYNSPLHF.

The chain employs TRBV29-1 and TRBJ2-3; the D gene is possibly TRBD2 (6 bases). The CDR3 spans 12 residues. Germline V gene lookup returns CDR1 SQVTM and CDR2 ANQGSEA. V was shortened by 4 bases and J by 5 bases, with 10 bases between the two germline ends. The CDR3 loop reads CSVGQGGDTQYF. CDR3 nucleotides: TGCAGCGTTGGTCAGGGAGGAGATACGCAGTATTTT.

The V call is TRBV5-8, the J call TRBJ2-3, with 8 bases that match TRBD1. Germline assignment: CDR1 SGHTS and CDR2 YDEGEE. V shed 1 base, J shed 2 bases, and the junction held 3 bases outside the gene matches. The length of the CDR3 is 15 residues. The CDR3 sequence is CASSLTGGLTDTQYF. Written as DNA, the CDR3 is TGTGCCAGCAGCTTGACAGGGGGACTCACAGATACGCAGTATTTT.

The rearrangement links TRBV7-6 to TRBJ2-3; no clear D gene. V was pared by 6 bases and J by 0 bases, with 7 bases between. The CDR3 has 13 amino acids. Germline CDR1 and CDR2: SGHVS and FNYEAQ. In DNA form, the CDR3 reads TGTGCCAGCAGGGGGTCCAGCACAGATACGCAGTATTTT. Protein: CASRGSSTDTQYF.

V usage is TRBV6-1 and J usage is TRBJ2-7; D gene uncertain. The CDR3 has 15 residues. The germline V and J ends were trimmed by 1 base and 2 bases, with 12 bases remaining between them. CDR1 MNHNS and CDR2 SASEGT come from the germline V gene. CDR3 residues: CASSEDPARTYEQYF. The CDR3 bases are TGTGCCAGCAGTGAAGATCCAGCACGGACCTACGAGCAGTACTTC.

J is TRBJ2-3 and V is TRBV2; TRBD2 might be the D (5 bases). Trimming removed 6 bases at V and 6 bases at J, with 16 bases between. Germline lookup yields CDR1 SNHLY and CDR2 FYNNEI. The CDR3 is 14 residues long. As DNA, the CDR3 is TGTGCCAGCAGAGGACTGCCCTGGGGTGATACGCAGTATTTT. Translated, it gives CASRGLPWGDTQYF.

The V and J genes are TRBV4-1 and TRBJ2-7; the match to TRBD2 covers 7 bases. J was trimmed by 0 bases and V by 2 bases; bases with no gene match: 4. The CDR3 consists of 15 residues. The germline V gene has CDR1 MGHRA and CDR2 YSYEKL. In nucleotides, the CDR3 is TGCGCCAGCAGCCAAATCGGGGGGAGCTCCTACGAGCAGTACTTC. Residues: CASSQIGGSSYEQYF.

CDR3 coding DNA: TGTGCCAGCAGTGTTCGACAGGGTATGGCTGGCTACACCTTC. Amino acid sequence: CASSVRQGMAGYTF. The V call is TRBV2, the J call TRBJ1-2, with 7 bases lining up with TRBD1. This CDR3 has 14 residues. Unmatched junction bases numbered 9, after V lost 4 bases and J lost 7 bases. The germline gives CDR1 SNHLY, CDR2 FYNNEI.

This rearrangement joins TRBV3-1 (or the pseudogene TRBV3-2) to TRBJ2-6; D might be TRBD1 or TRBD2, each matching 5 bases. Germline CDR1 LGHDT, CDR2 YNNKEL (reference sequence). The V gene lost 1 base and the J gene lost 4 bases, with 11 bases spanning the gap. CDR3 size: 16 residues. CDR3 nucleotides: TGTGCCAGCAGCCAAGGGGGGTTACCCGGGGCCAACGTCCTGACTTTC. It yields the protein CASSQGGLPGANVLTF.

The chain uses TRBV5-4 and TRBJ2-7; D is possibly TRBD1 (5 bases). V lost 0 bases and J lost 4, with 11 bases in between. The germline CDR1 and CDR2 sequences are SGHNT and YYREEE (reference sequence). CDR3 length: 14 residues. This chain's CDR3 is CASSLEPRAYEQYF. DNA of the CDR3: TGTGCCAGCAGCTTGGAGCCCAGGGCATACGAGCAGTACTTC. Full variable domain (missing parts from reference TRBV5-4 and TRBJ2-7): ETGVTQSPTHLIKTRGQQVTLRCSSQSGHNTVSWYQQALGQGPQFIFQYYREEENGRGNFPPRFSGLQFPNYSSELNVNALELDDSALYLCASSLEPRAYEQYFGPGTRLTVT.